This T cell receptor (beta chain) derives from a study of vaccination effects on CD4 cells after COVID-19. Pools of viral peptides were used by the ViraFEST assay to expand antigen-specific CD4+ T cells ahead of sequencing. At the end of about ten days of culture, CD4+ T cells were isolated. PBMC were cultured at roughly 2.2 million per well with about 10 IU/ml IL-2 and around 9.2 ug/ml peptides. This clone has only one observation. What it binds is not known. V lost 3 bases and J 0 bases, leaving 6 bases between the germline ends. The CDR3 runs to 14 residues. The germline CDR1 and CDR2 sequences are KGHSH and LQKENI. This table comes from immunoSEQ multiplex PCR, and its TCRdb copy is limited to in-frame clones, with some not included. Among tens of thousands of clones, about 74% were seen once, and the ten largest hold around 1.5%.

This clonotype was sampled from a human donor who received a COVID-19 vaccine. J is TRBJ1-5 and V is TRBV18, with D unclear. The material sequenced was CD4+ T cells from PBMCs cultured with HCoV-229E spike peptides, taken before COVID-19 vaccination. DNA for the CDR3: TGTGCCAGCTCACCGGGGAATAGCAATCAGCCCCAGCATTTT. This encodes CASSPGNSNQPQHF.